This T cell receptor beta chain originates from a study of T cells after yellow fever vaccination (dated by TCRdb to between 2017 and 2020). For the study in its entirety: The SMART-Seq v4 Ultra Low Input RNA kit was used to prepare libraries from fractions with low cell numbers. Two healthy male donors, one aged 18 to 30 and one aged 30 to 40 years, were included in the cohort. To follow T-cell clones before and after both primary and booster YFV17D yellow fever vaccination, bulk TCR alpha and beta repertoires underwent longitudinal sequencing. Blood was collected at multiple timepoints before and after primary and secondary immunization, and bulk PBMC replicates and cell subsets were isolated. Broader findings and caveats from the paper: After the booster, most clones that had expanded after primary vaccination were detected again (about 97% of CD4 and under 90% of CD8), suggesting broad maintenance of memory. Computational filtering was needed because FACS-sorted repertoires could contain abundant contaminating clonotypes from the bulk population. A small fraction of clonotypes appeared in both the CD4 and CD8 compartments, likely as a result of convergent recombination. Only a couple of donors were included in the study, so the extent to which the findings can be generalized is limited. Compared with the primary T-cell response, the secondary T-cell response was weaker but faster, peaking on day 5 rather than day 15.

In the case of this clonotype: What this receptor recognizes is not known. No base quality information exists; no much larger clone differs at one position.

The sample's treatment or condition label, decoded: live attenuated yellow fever vaccine strain. PBMCs were isolated from peripheral blood using a standard Ficoll-Paque protocol. Dynabeads CD4 and CD8 positive selection kits were used to isolate the CD4 and CD8 T-cell fractions. TriZol was used to extract RNA from bulk PBMCs, CD4 and CD8 fractions, and dextramer-positive and dextramer-negative fractions. This sample was sequenced with an Illumina NovaSeq 6000. TCR cDNA was synthesized by 5'RACE template switching, which introduced a universal primer site and unique molecular identifiers. Priming for cDNA synthesis came from both the TCR alpha and TCR beta constant segments. Library amplification involved two PCR steps, and the second step added sample barcodes and sequencing adapters. Sequencing of the libraries was done on either Illumina HiSeq 2500 (2x100 bp) or NovaSeq (2x150 bp). The authors' pipeline ran thus. MIGEC handled demultiplexing of reads and collapsing into UMI consensus sequences, while MiXCR performed V(D)J alignment. Clonotypes responding to the vaccine were identified with edgeR on replicate PBMC samples, with the criteria of FDR below 0.01 and a log2 fold change above 5 up to day 15. Bulk clonotypes were assigned CD4 or CD8 identity according to which sequenced CD4 or CD8 repertoire held them at higher abundance. Using fastp at Q25 and MiXCR, TCRdb reprocessed the public reads and kept productive beta chains. One record per CDR3 amino acid sequence lists the most common genes and DNA. The V and J calls and clone size are TCRdb's, not the authors'. Here the sample has under 400,000 distinct CDR3 sequences; around 13% occur a single time. The top ten constitute roughly 3.1% of the sample.

Germline trimming amounts to 5 bases on V and 6 bases on J, with 5 as the count of junction bases outside the gene matches. The CDR3 sequence holds 16 residues, the cysteine and phenylalanine included. The retained sequence is limited to the CDR3, 48 bases, with the frame set at the first base. Recombination joined TRBV12-3 or TRBV12-4 with TRBJ2-1; 15 bases in between match TRBD2. Sequencing was performed on CD4+ T cells sorted from PBMCs, taken 15 days after the yellow fever booster vaccination. The source is a young man who received the YFV17D yellow fever vaccine. The DNA sequence is TGTGCCAGCAGTAAGGGACTAGCGGGGGGCCGCAATGAGCAGTTCTTC. Translated, this gives CASSKGLAGGRNEQFF.